The 6 T cell receptor beta chains presented below share a single source sample, sequenced in a study of OX40 agonist ivuxolimab in advanced cancers. TCRdb keeps only in-frame clones here, not all; method: immunoSEQ multiplex PCR. The sample carries over 9,000 clones, about 82% recorded once. The sample here was CD4+ or CD8+ T cells sorted from blood, taken in a trial of the OX40 agonist ivuxolimab. The receptors were sampled from an adult with an advanced solid tumor such as melanoma, head and neck, liver or kidney cancer.

The chain couples TRBV7-9 to TRBJ1-2; no clear D. V dropped 3 bases and J dropped 2 bases, with 10 bases sitting between them. CDR1 is SEHNR, CDR2 FQNEAQ, per germline (reference sequence). The CDR3 is made up of 14 amino acids. CDR3 nucleotide sequence: TGTGCCAGCAGCTTTTTGTCCGGGAACTATGGCTACACCTTC. Protein sequence: CASSFLSGNYGYTF.

This clone was seen only once. This sequence joins TRBV4-3 and TRBJ2-2; 8 bases are shared with TRBD1. This CDR3 is 19 amino acids long. The ends lost 1 base at V and 1 base at J; junction bases unmatched: 11. Germline values: CDR1 LGHNA, CDR2 YSLEER. This chain's CDR3 is CASSQVRIAGTGNTGELFF. The CDR3 DNA reads TGCGCCAGCAGCCAAGTACGGATTGCCGGGACAGGGAACACCGGGGAGCTGTTTTTT.

This clone has more than one count but fewer than ten. The chain employs TRBV28 and TRBJ1-5; D perhaps matches TRBD1 (6 bases). Trimming cost V 5 bases and J 9 bases, with 11 bases left between them. This CDR3 contains 12 residues. CDR1 is MDHEN, CDR2 SYDVKM, per germline. The CDR3 bases are TGTGCCAGCAGTCCACCCAGGGGGCCCCAGCATTTT. Translation: CASSPPRGPQHF.

V usage is TRBV27 and J usage is TRBJ1-6; D call uncertain. CDR1 and CDR2 from the germline V gene are MNHEY and SMNVEV (reference sequence). This CDR3 is 14 amino acids long. V lost 5 bases and J lost 6, with 11 bases in between. The CDR3 sequence: CASSALGSNSPLHF. The CDR3 DNA reads TGTGCCAGCAGTGCCCTAGGGTCTAATTCACCCCTCCACTTT.

This clone appeared a few times. This rearrangement joins TRBV30 to TRBJ1-1; D perhaps matches TRBD1 (5 bases). V lost 0 bases and J lost 7, with 12 bases in between. Germline lookup yields CDR1 GTSNPN and CDR2 SVGIG (reference sequence). CDR3 length: 13 amino acids. CDR3 in amino acids: CAWSVGGVNEAFF. The CDR3 region has the DNA TGTGCCTGGAGTGTCGGAGGGGTGAATGAAGCTTTCTTT.

This clone showed up just a few times. The gene calls are TRBV28 and TRBJ2-5, with TRBD2 matching over 8 bases. The trim removed 1 base at V and 1 base at J, leaving 11 bases unmatched. This CDR3 has 18 amino acids. Germline V lookup: CDR1 MDHEN, CDR2 SYDVKM. The CDR3 protein is CASSLSSGRGTIQETQYF. CDR3 bases: TGTGCCAGCAGTTTATCTTCCGGGAGGGGCACGATCCAAGAGACCCAGTACTTC.